This T cell receptor (beta chain) was identified during a study of identifying expanded T cells in peripheral blood. Measured with immunoSEQ multiplex PCR; TCRdb has only the in-frame clones, and not every one. This table holds about 52,000 clones, roughly 82% found once. Collection occurred without any documented infections or immune events in donors. This CDR3 comprises 15 residues. V lost 5 bases, J lost 4 bases, and 15 bases lay in between. In germline, CDR1 is MNHEY, CDR2 SMNVEV (reference sequence). This clone was found once. What it recognizes is unknown. Study-wide results and limits: Approximately 2-week clone count variance significantly increased as total template count grew. Over about two and four weeks, about 15 and 18 clones changed, versus approximately 1.1 between replicates.

This TCR was recovered from a person aged 18 to 75 in good health. The chain combines TRBV27 with TRBJ2-1; D gene ambiguous. Sequenced input: blood. The CDR3 reads CASSKVAGPYNEQFF. As DNA, the CDR3 is TGTGCCAGCAGTAAAGTGGCAGGTCCTTACAATGAGCAGTTCTTC.